One and the same sample provided the 21 T cell receptor beta chains below, sequenced in a study of shared clonotypes between healthy human individuals. Clones were sequenced by immunoSEQ multiplex PCR, and TCRdb holds only the in-frame ones, with some missing. The top ten hold approximately 1.7% of the sample, which has 2 million to 2.5 million clones, 85% to 95% seen once. The naive CD8 subset, CD45RO-negative cells positively selected for CCR7, excluded terminally differentiated effector memory CD45RA+ cells. Sequencing was done on a sample of naive CD8+ T cells from PBMCs. These receptors were collected from a man aged 18 to 29 in good health. Some clones in this sample may be carry-over from other donors' samples.

V and J are TRBV5-4 and TRBJ2-7, with unresolved D. Germline V CDR1 and CDR2: SGHNT, YYREEE (reference sequence). The CDR3 has 14 residues. Trimming cost V 0 bases and J 6 bases, with 13 bases left between them. The CDR3 region is CASSLGSFGGEQYF. The CDR3 DNA is TGTGCCAGCAGCTTGGGGTCCTTTGGTGGCGAGCAGTACTTC.

The chain carries TRBV9 and TRBJ2-7, with 12 bases identical to TRBD2. The V gene's germline CDR1 is SGDLS and CDR2 YYNGEE. The V gene end was trimmed by 7 bases and the J gene end by 0 bases; junction bases not matched to a gene: 11. The CDR3 consists of 17 residues. The CDR3 DNA is TGTGCCAGCTCCTATGGACTAGCGGGACCCTACTCCTACGAGCAGTACTTC. Translating gives CASSYGLAGPYSYEQYF.

This chain joins TRBV9 and TRBJ2-1; D may be TRBD2 (5 bases). The CDR3 sequence is 14 residues long. The germline V gene has CDR1 SGDLS and CDR2 YYNGEE. V shed 4 bases and J shed 3 bases, with 11 bases lying between them. Written as DNA, the CDR3 is TGTGCCAGCAGCAAGGGCGGAGGCTACAATGAGCAGTTCTTC. This gives the protein CASSKGGGYNEQFF.

As concerns this clone: At one of its ends the junction is not consistent with the germline gene, which may arise from a read error. The chain couples TRBV11-2 to TRBJ2-3; no definite D call. This CDR3 has 11 residues. Germline CDR1 reads SGHAT; CDR2 reads FQNNGV. The CDR3 region has the DNA TGTGCCAGCAGCTTGGTGCTTAGGATCCTTTTT. It is translated as CASSLVLRILF.

CDR3 coding DNA: TGTGCCAGCAGTTCCCGCAGGGGGAGTCCCACACCGATTGAAGCTTTCTTT. It encodes CASSSRRGSPTPIEAFF. This rearrangement joins TRBV28 to TRBJ1-1, with TRBD1 identical over 7 bases. Germline CDR1 is MDHEN and CDR2 is SYDVKM. V dropped 4 bases and J dropped 7; count of bases not matched to a gene: 18. The CDR3 contains 17 residues.

The rearrangement joins TRBV11-1 to TRBJ2-7; 7 nucleotides agree with TRBD1. In germline, CDR1 is SGHAT, CDR2 FQDESV (reference sequence). The J segment lost 3 bases and the V segment lost 5 bases, leaving 19 bases of the junction unmatched. The CDR3 contains 18 residues. This CDR3 is CASSREAVETGSGYEQYF. The CDR3 region has the DNA TGTGCCAGCAGCCGAGAGGCTGTGGAGACAGGGTCGGGCTACGAGCAGTACTTC. The variable domain in full, with the rest retrieved from reference TRBV11-1 and TRBJ2-7, is EAEVAQSPRYKITEKSQAVAFWCDPISGHATLYWYRQILGQGPELLVQFQDESVVDDSQLPKDRFSAERLKGVDSTLKIQPAELGDSAMYLCASSREAVETGSGYEQYFGPGTRLTVT.

In its sample, this clone was seen once. The V and J genes are TRBV9 and TRBJ2-7, with D possibly being TRBD1 or TRBD2 (5 bases each). Trimming stripped 0 bases from V and 6 bases from J, with 10 bases between. CDR3 length: 13 amino acids. Germline CDR1 SGDLS, CDR2 YYNGEE. CDR3 bases: TGTGCCAGCAGCGTAGGGGGGATGAGCGAGCAGTACTTC. The encoded protein is CASSVGGMSEQYF.

This clone appeared a single time. J is TRBJ2-1 and V is TRBV27; TRBD2 matches 10 bases. J lost 3 bases, V lost 2 bases, and 4 bases had no gene match. CDR3 length: 16 residues. Germline values: CDR1 MNHEY, CDR2 SMNVEV (reference sequence). Here the CDR3 DNA reads TGTGCCAGCAGTTTACCTAGCGGGAGCGGCTACAATGAGCAGTTCTTC. Translated, it gives CASSLPSGSGYNEQFF.

The CDR3 DNA reads TGTGCCAGCAGCTCAGACAGGGAGGGAGACTATGGCTACACCTTC. Protein: CASSSDREGDYGYTF. V usage is TRBV6-5 and J usage is TRBJ1-2, with 7 bases lining up with TRBD1. The CDR3 is 15 amino acids. V was pared by 6 bases and J by 3 bases, with 10 bases of the junction left unmatched. The germline CDR1 and CDR2 sequences are MNHEY and SVGAGI.

This clone was counted once. This CDR3 is also generated by other DNA sequences in the sample. The chain carries TRBV4-3 and TRBJ2-1; D is undetermined. V was clipped by 0 bases and J by 0 bases, with 6 bases between them. CDR1 is LGHNA, CDR2 YSLEER, per germline. The CDR3 consists of 15 residues. CDR3 in DNA: TGCGCCAGCAGCCAAGACCGAAGCTCCTACAATGAGCAGTTCTTC. It specifies CASSQDRSSYNEQFF.

This rearrangement joins TRBV27 to TRBJ1-2; D is uncertain. The V end was cut by 4 bases, the J end by 6 bases, with 18 bases between. The germline V gene has CDR1 MNHEY and CDR2 SMNVEV (reference sequence). The CDR3 spans 15 residues. The CDR3 sequence is CASSWSLGRKDGYTF. The CDR3 DNA is TGTGCCAGCAGTTGGAGCCTAGGGAGAAAGGATGGCTACACCTTC.

This sequence joins TRBV6-1 and TRBJ1-2; D not certain. This CDR3 spans 12 amino acids. From germline, CDR1 is MNHNS and CDR2 SASEGT. Trimming shortened V by 6 bases and J by 4 bases, and 9 bases separated the two germline ends. This CDR3 is CASRDGGYGYTF. In DNA form, the CDR3 reads TGTGCCAGCAGGGACGGAGGCTATGGCTACACCTTC.

This clone was picked up a small number of times. V is TRBV9 and J is TRBJ1-4, with D perhaps matching TRBD1 (5 bases). This CDR3 has 14 amino acids. In germline, CDR1 is SGDLS, CDR2 YYNGEE. Trimming removed 10 bases at V and 7 bases at J, with 20 bases between. This chain's CDR3 is CAPIRRDDSEKLFF. The CDR3 DNA follows: TGTGCCCCTATCCGACGGGACGATTCTGAAAAACTGTTTTTT.

The chain recombines TRBV19 with TRBJ2-2; D remains ambiguous. This CDR3 has 12 amino acids. Between the trimmed V and J ends, which lost 7 bases and 6 bases, there was a span of 9 bases. Germline values: CDR1 LNHDA, CDR2 SQIVND (reference sequence). The CDR3 sequence is CASTSPSGELFF. The CDR3 coding sequence is TGTGCCAGTACCTCTCCGTCCGGGGAGCTGTTTTTT.

The chain uses TRBV2 and TRBJ1-1; 11 bases map to TRBD1. CDR3 length: 18 amino acids. V lost 1 base and J lost 1; bases outside the gene matches: 8. Germline CDR1 SNHLY, CDR2 FYNNEI. The CDR3 region has the DNA TGTGCCAGCAGTGAAGGGGGACAGGGGGGAAGTAAGAACACTGAAGCTTTCTTT. Translated: CASSEGGQGGSKNTEAFF.

This rearrangement joins TRBV5-1 to TRBJ1-5; D is perhaps TRBD1 (5 bases). From germline, CDR1 is SGHRS and CDR2 YFSETQ. V lost 0 bases and J 4 bases, leaving 14 bases between the germline ends. The CDR3 contains 16 residues. The CDR3 region is CASSLVRRQPNQPQHF. CDR3 coding DNA: TGCGCCAGCAGCTTGGTCCGCCGACAGCCGAATCAGCCCCAGCATTTT.

V gene TRBV4-1 combines with J gene TRBJ2-2; tentatively, D is TRBD2 (6 bases). The CDR3 loop spans 16 amino acids. V was shortened by 4 bases and J by 5 bases, with 17 bases between the two germline ends. Germline V gene data show CDR1 as MGHRA and CDR2 as YSYEKL. The CDR3 loop is CASSLGRNPGTGELFF. CDR3 DNA: TGCGCCAGCAGCCTCGGGAGAAACCCCGGGACCGGGGAGCTGTTTTTT.

The rearrangement joins TRBV7-9 to TRBJ1-1, with D hard to call. Germline CDR1 reads SEHNR; CDR2 reads FQNEAQ (reference sequence). The CDR3 length is 13 residues. The V end lost 1 base, the J end lost 8 bases, and 11 bases lay between the germline ends. The CDR3 DNA sequence: TGTGCCAGCAGCTTAGGGGGTCGTGGGGAAGCTTTCTTT. This translates into CASSLGGRGEAFF.

This chain connects TRBV5-1 to TRBJ2-7; D might be TRBD1 (5 bases). Germline lookup yields CDR1 SGHRS and CDR2 YFSETQ. This CDR3 has 15 residues. Trimming left V 0 bases short and J 3 bases short, with 13 bases between. The CDR3 region is CASSLGTGKDYEQYF. The CDR3 nucleotides read TGCGCCAGCAGCTTGGGCACAGGCAAAGACTACGAGCAGTACTTC.

This chain connects TRBV15 to TRBJ1-5; unclear D gene. CDR3 length: 13 amino acids. Germline-derived CDR1 and CDR2 are LNHNV and YYDKDF (reference sequence). Trimming took 0 bases from V and 7 from J, leaving 7 bases between them. This CDR3 reads CATSREGFQPQHF. Here the CDR3 DNA reads TGTGCCACCAGCAGAGAGGGGTTCCAGCCCCAGCATTTT.

This clone was observed once. The chain recombines TRBV10-3 with TRBJ2-1, with D uncertain. The CDR3 runs to 13 residues. Germline V lookup: CDR1 ENHRY, CDR2 SYGVKD. Trimming took 0 bases from V and 6 from J, leaving 6 bases between them. CDR3 loop: CAISESNSNEQFF. CDR3 DNA: TGTGCCATCAGTGAGTCGAATAGCAATGAGCAGTTCTTC.